Given below is one T cell receptor beta chain in context. Its antigen is undetermined. CDR1 and CDR2 from the germline V gene are SGHVS and FQNEAQ. V dropped 5 bases and J dropped 5; count of bases not matched to a gene: 23. This CDR3 contains 20 residues. Isolation of CD4+ naive, central memory, regulatory and stem cell-like memory cells was achieved by sorting via CD45RO/CCR7/CD25/CD127/CD95/CD27. The source of the sample is a study of beta chain features in type 1 diabetes. Study-wide points: Relative to healthy donors, patients appeared to have naive, central memory and Treg TCRB repertoires that were more similar.

The entirety of the isolated RNA underwent reverse transcription, so expressed TCRB transcripts were sequenced. Profiled with immunoSEQ multiplex PCR; TCRdb holds only in-frame clones, not every one. The sample records some 410,000 clones, approximately 15% being singletons. Source material: naive CD4+ T cells from blood. This receptor was obtained from a man between 25 and 39 years old in good health. V is TRBV7-8 and J is TRBJ2-1, with 8 bases that match TRBD2. The CDR3 is CASSPGGKRAGVSLDNEQFF. DNA for the CDR3: TGTGCCAGCAGCCCAGGCGGAAAAAGAGCGGGAGTTTCGCTCGACAATGAGCAGTTCTTC.